These T cell receptor beta chains were read from a single sample in a study of blood T cell repertoires in COVID-19. Sequenced by immunoSEQ multiplex PCR; TCRdb stores in-frame clones only, minus some. The data contain about 220,000 clones, around 86% of them singletons. Material for sequencing was peripheral blood. These receptor sequences come from a human donor in a cohort sampled during active COVID-19. The CDR3 runs from the conserved cysteine through the conserved F or W. D genes are given only for firm matches. The listing skips clone size in some rows; elsewhere it reads once, few, many or a size class.

j_call,clone_size,v_call,d_call,cdr3_nt,cdr3_aa
TRBJ2-1,-,TRBV9,TRBD2,TGTGCCAGCAGCGTAGCCCCTAGCGGGAGGGACAAGTTCTTC,CASSVAPSGRDKFF
TRBJ2-7,-,TRBV7-2,-,TGTGCCAGCAGCTTAGGGGGGCCCTACGAGCAGTACTTC,CASSLGGPYEQYF
TRBJ1-5,-,TRBV5-1,-,TGCGCCAGCAGCTTACACTCGCGGGGGGATAGCAATCAGCCCCAGCATTTT,CASSLHSRGDSNQPQHF
TRBJ2-2,-,TRBV11-3,TRBD1,TGTGCCAGCCCAGGGGGCAGGCAGGGAACCGGGGAGCTGTTTTTT,CASPGGRQGTGELFF
TRBJ2-7,many,TRBV27,TRBD2,TGTGCCAGTGGGATAGCGGGAGACAAGGACGAGCAGTACTTC,CASGIAGDKDEQYF
TRBJ1-2,-,TRBV18,-,TGTGCCAGCTCACCCACGGGCGGGGGTAACTATGGCTACACCTTC,CASSPTGGGNYGYTF
TRBJ1-5,-,TRBV18,TRBD1,TGTGCCAGCTCTCACGGACAGGGAGGAGGAAATCAGCCCCAGCATTTT,CASSHGQGGGNQPQHF
TRBJ2-2,-,TRBV19,TRBD1,TGTGCCAGTAGGGACAGGGATCGTCGCAACACCGGGGAGCTGTTTTTT,CASRDRDRRNTGELFF
TRBJ2-7,-,TRBV3-1/TRBV3-2,-,TGTGCCAGCAGCCAAGTTTTCGCGGGATTAGGTAAAGAGCAGTACTTC,CASSQVFAGLGKEQYF
TRBJ2-7,-,TRBV6-5,-,TGTGCCAGCAGGGGGGGGGCGGGAGAGGACCCCGAGCAGTACTTC,CASRGGAGEDPEQYF
TRBJ2-1,-,TRBV11-2,TRBD1,TGTGCCAGCAGCTTAGAGGGCGGACAGGGGGCCTACAATGAGCAGTTCTTC,CASSLEGGQGAYNEQFF
TRBJ1-5,-,TRBV5-8,-,TGTGCCAGCAGCTTGCACAGCTATAGCAATCAGCCCCAGCATTTT,CASSLHSYSNQPQHF
TRBJ1-2,-,TRBV6-5,-,TGTGCCAGCAGCCTAGGAGGGCCAAGAGGGCACGGCTACACCTTC,CASSLGGPRGHGYTF
TRBJ2-7,-,TRBV3-1/TRBV3-2,TRBD2,TGTGCCAGCAGCCATTTAGCGGGAGAGTATGAGCAGTACTTC,CASSHLAGEYEQYF
TRBJ2-1,-,TRBV28,TRBD2,TGTGCCAGCAGTCTGACCCTGGGGACTAGCGGGAGCCACAATGAGCAGTTCTTC,CASSLTLGTSGSHNEQFF
TRBJ2-1,-,TRBV10-3,-,TGTGCCATCAGTGTACAGGGCGGTGAGCAGTTCTTC,CAISVQGGEQFF
TRBJ1-1,-,TRBV5-1,TRBD1,TGCGCCAGCAGCTTGGGGACAGGGTTGGTGAACACTGAAGCTTTCTTT,CASSLGTGLVNTEAFF
TRBJ2-2,-,TRBV3-1/TRBV3-2,-,TGTGCCAGCAGCCACCACGACAGATCGTGGACCGGGGAGCTGTTTTTT,CASSHHDRSWTGELFF
TRBJ1-3,-,TRBV28,-,TGTGCCAGCAGTCTACCCGGGACTGCTGGAAACACCATATATTTT,CASSLPGTAGNTIYF
TRBJ2-7,-,TRBV5-1,-,TGCGCCAGCAGCTTGTCCGGCAGGGGACCGTACGAGCAGTACTTC,CASSLSGRGPYEQYF
TRBJ2-1,-,TRBV21-1,-,TGTGCCAGCAGCAAAGCACCAGGCTCCTACAATGAGCAGTTCTTC,CASSKAPGSYNEQFF
TRBJ2-7,-,TRBV6-2/TRBV6-3,-,TGTGCCAGCAGCCCCGGTACGCCGAGGGTAGAAGCTTTC,CASSPGTPRVEAF
TRBJ2-7,few,TRBV19,-,TGTGCCAGTAGCAACCCCTCCCAGGGGAAATCCTACGAGCAGTACTTC,CASSNPSQGKSYEQYF
TRBJ2-1,-,TRBV24-1,TRBD1,TGTGCCACCAGTGACCGCAAAGGACAGGGAAGAAATGAGCAGTTCTTC,CATSDRKGQGRNEQFF
TRBJ2-6,-,TRBV4-1,TRBD1,TGCGCCAGCAGCCAAGGGAGTGGACAGGGGCTTCCCCGGGTCCTGACTTTC,CASSQGSGQGLPRVLTF
TRBJ1-2,-,TRBV5-4,-,TGTGCCAGCAGCTTGGCTCCAGGGGACGTTATTAACTATGGCTACACCTTC,CASSLAPGDVINYGYTF
TRBJ2-6,-,TRBV4-2,-,TGTGCCAGCAGCCCATTCATTGGGGGGTACTCTGGGGCCAACGTCCTGACTTTC,CASSPFIGGYSGANVLTF
TRBJ1-1,few,TRBV6-2/TRBV6-3,TRBD1,TGTGCCAGCAGTTACTCGACAGGGGGCACTGAAGCTTTCTTT,CASSYSTGGTEAFF
TRBJ1-2,few,TRBV20-1,-,TGCAGTGCTAATAGCGAGCATGGCTACACCTTC,CSANSEHGYTF
TRBJ1-4,-,TRBV28,TRBD1,TGTGCCAGCAGGGCGACAGGGGGCTATGAAAAACTGTTTTTT,CASRATGGYEKLFF
TRBJ2-2,-,TRBV5-1,-,TGCGCCAGCAGCTTGGGGTCAGGGTCCGGGGAGCTGTTTTTT,CASSLGSGSGELFF
TRBJ2-1,-,TRBV18,TRBD1,TGTGCCAGCTCACCGGGACAGAGGGCAGATGAGCAGTTCTTC,CASSPGQRADEQFF
TRBJ1-1,-,TRBV4-3,-,TGCGCCAGCAGCCGATGGACAGAAATGAACACTGAAGCTTTCTTT,CASSRWTEMNTEAFF
TRBJ2-6,-,TRBV27,TRBD1,TGTGCCAGCAGTCCCCGGAGGGGGGGACAGGGAAGCTCTGGGGCCAACGTCCTGACTTTC,CASSPRRGGQGSSGANVLTF
TRBJ1-2,few,TRBV28,-,TGTGCCAGCAGTGCAGGGTTCTATGGCTACACCTTC,CASSAGFYGYTF
TRBJ2-5,once,TRBV28,TRBD2,TGTGCCACCTGGTCTAGCGGGAGAGTCCAAGAGACCCAGTACTTC,CATWSSGRVQETQYF
TRBJ1-5,-,TRBV28,-,TGTGCCAGCAGTGCCACCCAACAGGGATTGAGCAATCAGCCCCAGCATTTT,CASSATQQGLSNQPQHF
TRBJ1-4,-,TRBV6-2/TRBV6-3,-,TGTGCCAGCAGTTACAGCCCCGGTAGGGCAGGGGATGAAAAACTGTTTTTT,CASSYSPGRAGDEKLFF
TRBJ2-6,-,TRBV30,TRBD2,TGTGCTGGAGAGTTGGGCGGGAGAAGGACCGGGGCCAACGTCCTGACTTTC,CAGELGGRRTGANVLTF
TRBJ2-5,-,TRBV15,-,TGTGCCACCAGCAGAGGGCAGGTCACCCAAGAGACCCAGTACTTC,CATSRGQVTQETQYF
TRBJ2-5,-,TRBV5-1,TRBD1,TGCGCCAGCAGCGGACGGACAGGGGGCGTAGAGACCCAGTACTTC,CASSGRTGGVETQYF
TRBJ1-6,-,TRBV7-9,-,TGTGCCAGCAGCTTAGCCCAGGGGTTGAATTCACCCCTCCACTTT,CASSLAQGLNSPLHF
TRBJ1-4,-,TRBV9,-,TGTGCCAGCAGCGTAGCTGGAGGATTTAATGAAAAACTGTTTTTT,CASSVAGGFNEKLFF
TRBJ2-2,-,TRBV6-2/TRBV6-3,TRBD2,TGTGCCAGCAGTTACCCTAGGCAGCGGGAGCCCCACACCGGGGAGCTGTTTTTT,CASSYPRQREPHTGELFF
TRBJ1-3,few,TRBV5-6,TRBD1,TGTGCCAGCAGGGGACAGGGTCGAACTGGAAACACCATATATTTT,CASRGQGRTGNTIYF
TRBJ1-4,-,TRBV28,TRBD1,TGTGCCAGCAGTTTATCGGGGACAGGGGGGAAAAAACTGTTTTTT,CASSLSGTGGKKLFF
TRBJ2-3,many,TRBV5-5,TRBD1,TGTGCCAGCAGCTTTGGGCAGGGGGCCTTCACAGATACGCAGTATTTT,CASSFGQGAFTDTQYF
TRBJ2-2,-,TRBV5-8,-,TGTGCCAGCAGCTACCAGCGGCTTTCCACCGGGGAGCTGTTTTTT,CASSYQRLSTGELFF
TRBJ2-1,-,TRBV5-6,TRBD1,TGTGCCAGCAGCTCCGACAGGGTGCCCCGAAATGAGCAGTTCTTC,CASSSDRVPRNEQFF
TRBJ2-7,-,TRBV7-9,-,TGTGCCAGCAGCTTACCTAAGAGGTACGAGCAGTACTTC,CASSLPKRYEQYF
TRBJ2-7,-,TRBV28,-,TGTGCCAGCAGTCCGGCAGGGACTTCCTACGAGCAGTACTTC,CASSPAGTSYEQYF
TRBJ2-5,-,TRBV21-1,-,TGTGCCAGCAGCTCTCGCATTAGGGGTGCGAAGACCCAGTACTTC,CASSSRIRGAKTQYF
TRBJ1-1,-,TRBV5-1,-,TGCGCCAGCAGCTTAAGGATTACCACAGGGCCCACTTTTAACACTGAAGCTTTCTTT,CASSLRITTGPTFNTEAFF
TRBJ1-5,few,TRBV19,-,TGTGCCAGTAGTATTGAGGTAAATCAGCCCCAGCATTTT,CASSIEVNQPQHF
TRBJ1-1,-,TRBV4-1,-,TGCGCCAGCAGCCAAGATCCTCGACCCGAGGGTGAAGCTTTCTTT,CASSQDPRPEGEAFF